The 8 T cell receptor beta chains below come from one sample, sequenced in a study of cytomegalovirus exposure and HLA in healthy donors (TCRdb year 2017). Library preparation was by the immunoSEQ multiplex PCR assay. For the multiplex PCR, a mixture combining 60 forward primers for TCR Vbeta segments and 13 reverse primers for TCR Jbeta segments was used. In TCRdb, the immuneACCESS table is reduced to in-frame sequences with V and J assigned. These tables do not hold every clone; where another copy was compared, an unresolved V gene accounts for under half, and the others remain unexplained. The sample table records some 90,000 clones; around 70% of these occur just once. The ten largest clones represent more than 7% of the sample. Sequencing was performed on PBMCs. All receptors come from a man in his sixties in good health and CMV-seronegative.

V usage is TRBV25-1 and J usage is TRBJ2-3, with 10 bases identical to TRBD2. Trimming took 3 bases from V and 5 from J; bases not matched to a gene: 8. The germline V gene encodes CDR1 MGHDK and CDR2 SYGVNS. This CDR3 region has 16 residues. The CDR3 protein is CASSDQKRGGEDTQYF. DNA of the CDR3: TGTGCCAGCAGTGACCAAAAGCGGGGGGGCGAAGATACGCAGTATTTT.

The table lists this clone with a few counts. The chain has TRBV5-4 and TRBJ2-2, with D possibly TRBD2 on 6 matching bases. Germline V CDR1 and CDR2: SGHNT, YYREEE (reference sequence). CDR3 length: 15 amino acids. Trimming took off 0 bases at V and 6 bases at J, with 12 bases between the two ends. The CDR3 sequence: CASSLGSSGAGELFF. The CDR3 DNA sequence: TGTGCCAGCAGCTTGGGGAGTTCGGGGGCCGGGGAGCTGTTTTTT.

The chain recombines TRBV7-6 with TRBJ1-2; tentatively, D is TRBD1 (6 bases). Germline V gene data show CDR1 as SGHVS and CDR2 as FNYEAQ. Trimming left V 0 bases short and J 11 bases short, with 13 bases between. This CDR3 spans 13 amino acids. The CDR3 sequence: CASSLAWTEPYTF. The CDR3 bases are TGTGCCAGCAGCTTAGCGTGGACAGAACCTTACACCTTC.

The sample holds a few counts of this clone. The chain carries TRBV30 and TRBJ2-5; 10 bases are shared with TRBD2. The junction had 15 bases not matched to a gene; V was cut back by 3 bases and J by 2 bases. The germline V gene encodes CDR1 GTSNPN and CDR2 SVGIG (reference sequence). This CDR3 comprises 18 residues. The CDR3 bases are TGTGCCTGGAGCGATATAGCGGGGGGTTCCTGGGGTCAAGAGACCCAGTACTTC. Protein sequence: CAWSDIAGGSWGQETQYF.

The chain couples TRBV4-3 to TRBJ2-3; 12 positions match TRBD2. CDR1 LGHNA and CDR2 YSLEER come from the germline V gene. V lost 1 base to trimming and J lost 2 bases; unmatched junction nucleotides: 4. The CDR3 length is 17 residues. The CDR3 bases are TGCGCCAGCAGCCAAGTCCGGACTAGCGGGGTCACAGATACGCAGTATTTT. It encodes CASSQVRTSGVTDTQYF.

The genes are TRBV7-2 and TRBJ1-2; D possibly corresponds to TRBD1 (6 bases). Germline loops: CDR1 SGHTA, CDR2 FQGNSA. The V end was cut by 1 base, the J end by 7 bases, with 16 bases between. The length of the CDR3 is 15 residues. The CDR3 bases are TGTGCCAGCAGCTTAGAGGCCAGGGGAAGGGGTGGCTACACCTTC. Encoded protein: CASSLEARGRGGYTF.

This clone was picked up a small number of times. The chain recombines TRBV21-1 with TRBJ1-4; no DNA check was done on the table's D call, TRBD1. TRBV21-1 is labeled a pseudogene. The CDR3 has 15 residues. CDR3 sequence reads: CASSKAWPTNEKLFF. The CDR3 DNA follows: TGTGCCAGCAGCAAAGCCTGGCCAACTAATGAAAAACTGTTTTTT.

The chain uses TRBV6-4 and TRBJ2-1, with 10 bases identical to TRBD2. Trimming removed 4 bases from V and 9 bases from J; junction bases left unmatched: 12. The germline CDR1 and CDR2 sequences are MRHNA and SNTAGT. The CDR3 is 16 amino acids. The CDR3 sequence: CASSGRGLAGAVEQFF. The CDR3 DNA is TGTGCCAGCAGTGGAAGAGGGCTAGCGGGAGCGGTTGAGCAGTTCTTC.